This is a list of T cell receptor beta chains from one sample in a study of cytomegalovirus exposure and HLA in healthy donors. The data were produced by immunoSEQ multiplex PCR, yet TCRdb's version contains in-frame clones alone and is incomplete. The sample has about 160,000 clones, roughly 85% seen once. Sequenced sample: PBMCs. The receptors stem from a man aged 18 to 29 in good health and CMV-seropositive. Both conserved end residues are part of each CDR3. The D gene is left open where the match is weak. Expanded clones get a size class; other rows say once, few or many, or leave the size out.

v_call	d_call	j_call	clone_size	cdr3_aa	cdr3_nt
TRBV7-3	TRBD2	TRBJ2-2	NA	CASSLPSSGGAGELFF	TGTGCCAGCAGCTTGCCATCTAGCGGGGGAGCCGGGGAGCTGTTTTTT
TRBV7-3	NA	TRBJ2-3	NA	CASSLDRSSTDTQYF	TGTGCCAGCAGTCTCGACAGGTCTAGCACAGATACGCAGTATTTT
TRBV6-6	TRBD2	TRBJ2-7	NA	CASRAGGWSHEQYF	TGTGCCAGCAGGGCGGGGGGCTGGAGCCACGAGCAGTACTTC
TRBV5-4	TRBD1	TRBJ2-7	NA	CASSLAGGAYEQYF	TGTGCCAGCAGCTTGGCAGGGGGCGCGTACGAGCAGTACTTC
TRBV30	TRBD1	TRBJ2-7	NA	CAWSPFQGAEQYF	TGTGCCTGGAGCCCTTTCCAGGGGGCCGAGCAGTACTTC
TRBV7-8	TRBD1	TRBJ1-1	NA	CASSQAGTGETEAFF	TGTGCCAGCAGCCAGGCCGGGACAGGGGAAACTGAAGCTTTCTTT
TRBV6-1	NA	TRBJ2-6	NA	CASTGPSSGANVLTF	TGTGCCAGCACGGGTCCTAGCTCTGGGGCCAACGTCCTGACTTTC
TRBV21-1	NA	TRBJ2-7	NA	CASSKAGSGTGGSYEQYF	TGTGCCAGCAGCAAAGCAGGATCAGGGACAGGGGGCTCCTACGAGCAGTACTTC
TRBV6-5	NA	TRBJ1-6	NA	CASSYLTVESPLHF	TGTGCCAGCAGTTACTTGACAGTGGAATCACCCCTCCACTTT
TRBV11-2	TRBD2	TRBJ2-1	NA	CASSPTSGGYNEQFF	TGTGCCAGCAGCCCGACTAGCGGGGGGTACAATGAGCAGTTCTTC
TRBV4-1	TRBD2	TRBJ2-3	NA	CASSQETSGRTDTQYF	TGCGCCAGCAGCCAAGAGACTAGCGGACGCACAGATACGCAGTATTTT
TRBV5-6	NA	TRBJ1-4	NA	CASSEEASVTNEKLFF	TGTGCCAGCAGCGAGGAGGCGTCGGTAACTAATGAAAAACTGTTTTTT
TRBV10-3	NA	TRBJ1-3	few	CAISGSGSGNTIYF	TGTGCCATCAGTGGTTCGGGCTCTGGAAACACCATATATTTT
TRBV7-8	TRBD1	TRBJ1-5	NA	CASSLSGTGGGQPQHF	TGTGCCAGCAGCTTATCTGGGACAGGGGGCGGTCAGCCCCAGCATTTT
TRBV6-6	NA	TRBJ1-2	NA	CASSLAGGGYGYTF	TGTGCCAGCAGTCTAGCGGGGGGAGGCTATGGCTACACCTTC
TRBV9	NA	TRBJ2-6	NA	CASSSSSGANVLTF	TGTGCCAGCAGCTCCAGCTCTGGGGCCAACGTCCTGACTTTC
TRBV5-1	TRBD1	TRBJ2-7	NA	CASSPSGQGREQYF	TGCGCCAGCAGCCCATCGGGACAGGGTCGCGAGCAGTACTTC
TRBV6-5	NA	TRBJ2-5	NA	CASSYQTGRETQYF	TGTGCCAGCAGTTATCAGACAGGTCGCGAGACCCAGTACTTC
TRBV7-2	TRBD2	TRBJ2-2	NA	CASSLVASGGRGGELFF	TGTGCCAGCAGCTTAGTGGCTAGCGGGGGACGCGGCGGGGAGCTGTTTTTT
TRBV7-6	NA	TRBJ2-5	once	CASSLISGSQETQYF	TGTGCCAGCAGCTTAATTTCCGGGAGTCAAGAGACCCAGTACTTC
TRBV2	TRBD2	TRBJ2-2	NA	CASSEHSIPGGTNTGELFF	TGTGCCAGCAGTGAACATTCCATCCCGGGAGGGACGAACACCGGGGAGCTGTTTTTT
TRBV9	TRBD1	TRBJ1-1	NA	CASSVDPGQGQGAFF	TGTGCCAGCAGCGTGGATCCGGGACAGGGTCAAGGAGCTTTCTTT
TRBV11-2	NA	TRBJ2-1	NA	CASSLWGGPNNEQFF	TGTGCCAGCAGCTTGTGGGGGGGCCCGAACAATGAGCAGTTCTTC
TRBV4-3	NA	TRBJ2-7	NA	CASSQAGGNSYEQYF	TGCGCCAGCAGCCAAGCTGGAGGGAACTCCTACGAGCAGTACTTC
TRBV5-1	NA	TRBJ2-7	NA	CASSLGLDDGEQYF	TGCGCCAGCAGCTTGGGACTAGATGATGGCGAGCAGTACTTC
TRBV19	TRBD1	TRBJ2-1	NA	CASSPKGGSRYNEQFF	TGTGCCAGTAGTCCCAAAGGGGGCTCTAGGTACAATGAGCAGTTCTTC
TRBV19	NA	TRBJ1-2	NA	CASSTGRADYGYTF	TGTGCCAGTAGTACGGGCAGGGCGGACTATGGCTACACCTTC